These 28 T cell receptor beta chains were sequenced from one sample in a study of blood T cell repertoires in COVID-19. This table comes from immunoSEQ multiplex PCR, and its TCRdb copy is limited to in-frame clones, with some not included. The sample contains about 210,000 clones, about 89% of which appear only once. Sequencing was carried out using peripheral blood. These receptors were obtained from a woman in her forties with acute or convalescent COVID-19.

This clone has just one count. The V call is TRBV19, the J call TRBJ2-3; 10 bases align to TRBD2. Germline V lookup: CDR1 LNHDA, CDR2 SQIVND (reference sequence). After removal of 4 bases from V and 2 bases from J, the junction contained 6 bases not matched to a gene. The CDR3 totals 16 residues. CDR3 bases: TGTGCCAGTAGTAAGGTAGCGGGGGGTGTCACAGATACGCAGTATTTT. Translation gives CASSKVAGGVTDTQYF.

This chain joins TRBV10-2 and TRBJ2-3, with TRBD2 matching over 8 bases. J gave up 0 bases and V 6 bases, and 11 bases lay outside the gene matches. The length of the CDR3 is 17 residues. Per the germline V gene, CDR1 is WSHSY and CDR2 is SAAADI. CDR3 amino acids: CASRRRSGGLSTDTQYF. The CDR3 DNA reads TGCGCCAGCAGAAGACGAAGCGGGGGCCTTAGCACAGATACGCAGTATTTT.

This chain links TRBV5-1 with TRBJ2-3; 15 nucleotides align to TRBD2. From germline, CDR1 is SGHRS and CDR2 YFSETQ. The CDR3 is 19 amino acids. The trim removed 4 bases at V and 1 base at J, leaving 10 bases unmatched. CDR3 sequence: CASSLGGLAGGPRTDTQYF. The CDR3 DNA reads TGCGCCAGCAGCCTTGGAGGACTAGCGGGGGGGCCACGCACAGATACGCAGTATTTT.

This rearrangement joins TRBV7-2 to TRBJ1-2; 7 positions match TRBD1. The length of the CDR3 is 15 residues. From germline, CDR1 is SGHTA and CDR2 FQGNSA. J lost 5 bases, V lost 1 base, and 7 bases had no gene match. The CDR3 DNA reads TGTGCCAGCAGCTTAGGACAGGGACCTGGGTATGGCTACACCTTC. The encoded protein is CASSLGQGPGYGYTF.

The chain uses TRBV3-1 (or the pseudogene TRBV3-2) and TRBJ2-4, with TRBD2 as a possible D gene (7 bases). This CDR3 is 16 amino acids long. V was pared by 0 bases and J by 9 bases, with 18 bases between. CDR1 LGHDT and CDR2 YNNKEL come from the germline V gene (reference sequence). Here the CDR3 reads CASSQDWGGAPGIQYF. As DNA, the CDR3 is TGTGCCAGCAGCCAAGATTGGGGGGGGGCCCCGGGCATTCAGTACTTC.

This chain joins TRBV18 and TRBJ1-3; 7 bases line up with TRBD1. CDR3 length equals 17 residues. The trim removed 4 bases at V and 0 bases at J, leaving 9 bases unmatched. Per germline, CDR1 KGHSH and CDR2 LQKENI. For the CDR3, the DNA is TGTGCCAGCTCACAGACCAGGGGGGAAATCTCTGGAAACACCATATATTTT. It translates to CASSQTRGEISGNTIYF.

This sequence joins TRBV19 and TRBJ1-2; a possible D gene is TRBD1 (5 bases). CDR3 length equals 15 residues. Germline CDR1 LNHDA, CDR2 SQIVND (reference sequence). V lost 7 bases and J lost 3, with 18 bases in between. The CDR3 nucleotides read TGTGCCAGTACCAACTTGGGCAGGGCTGACTATGGCTACACCTTC. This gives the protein CASTNLGRADYGYTF.

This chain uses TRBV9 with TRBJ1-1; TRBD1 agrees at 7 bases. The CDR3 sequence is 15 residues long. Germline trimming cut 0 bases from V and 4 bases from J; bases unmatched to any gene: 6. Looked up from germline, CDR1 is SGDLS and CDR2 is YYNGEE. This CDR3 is CASSVGQGSTTEAFF. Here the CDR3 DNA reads TGTGCCAGCAGCGTAGGACAGGGATCGACCACTGAAGCTTTCTTT. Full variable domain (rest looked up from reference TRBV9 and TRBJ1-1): DSGVTQTPKHLITATGQRVTLRCSPRSGDLSVYWYQQSLDQGLQFLIQYYNGEERAKGNILERFSAQQFPDLHSELNLSSLELGDSALYFCASSVGQGSTTEAFFGQGTRLTVV.

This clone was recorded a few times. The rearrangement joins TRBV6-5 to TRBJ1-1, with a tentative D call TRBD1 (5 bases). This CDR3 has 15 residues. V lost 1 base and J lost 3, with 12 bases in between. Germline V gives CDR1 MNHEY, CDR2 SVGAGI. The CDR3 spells CASSYLGTGDTEAFF. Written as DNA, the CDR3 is TGTGCCAGCAGTTACTTAGGGACGGGGGACACTGAAGCTTTCTTT.

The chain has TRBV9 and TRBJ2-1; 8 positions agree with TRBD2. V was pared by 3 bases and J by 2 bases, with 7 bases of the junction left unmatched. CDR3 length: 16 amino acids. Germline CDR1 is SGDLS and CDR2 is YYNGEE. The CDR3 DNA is TGTGCCAGCAGCGGAGGGAGCGGGGGCACCTACAATGAGCAGTTCTTC. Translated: CASSGGSGGTYNEQFF.

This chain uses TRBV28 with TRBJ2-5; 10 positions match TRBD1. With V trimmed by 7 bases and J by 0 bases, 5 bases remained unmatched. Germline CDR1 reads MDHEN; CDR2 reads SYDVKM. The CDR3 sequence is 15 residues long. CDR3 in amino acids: CASNLDRGYQETQYF. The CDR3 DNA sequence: TGTGCCAGCAACTTGGACAGGGGGTACCAAGAGACCCAGTACTTC. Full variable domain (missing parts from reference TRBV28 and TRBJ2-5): DVKVTQSSRYLVKRTGEKVFLECVQDMDHENMFWYRQDPGLGLRLIYFSYDVKMKEKGDIPEGYSVSREKKERFSLILESASTNQTSMYLCASNLDRGYQETQYFGPGTRLLVL.

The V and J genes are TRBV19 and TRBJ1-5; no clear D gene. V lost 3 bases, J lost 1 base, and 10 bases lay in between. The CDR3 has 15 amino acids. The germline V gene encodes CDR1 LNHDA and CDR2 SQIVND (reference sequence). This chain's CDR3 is CASSIDGRSNQPQHF. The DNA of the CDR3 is TGTGCCAGTAGTATTGATGGGCGCAGCAATCAGCCCCAGCATTTT.

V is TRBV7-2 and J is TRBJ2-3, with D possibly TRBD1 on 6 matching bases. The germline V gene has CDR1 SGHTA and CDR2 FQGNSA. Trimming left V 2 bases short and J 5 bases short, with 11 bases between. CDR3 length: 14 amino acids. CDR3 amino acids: CASSLLTGGDTQYF. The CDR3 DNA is TGTGCCAGCAGCTTACTGACAGGAGGAGATACGCAGTATTTT. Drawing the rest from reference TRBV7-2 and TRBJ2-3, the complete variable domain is GAGVSQSPSNKVTEKGKDVELRCDPISGHTALYWYRQSLGQGLEFLIYFQGNSAPDKSGLPSDRFSAERTGGSVSTLTIQRTQQEDSAVYLCASSLLTGGDTQYFGPGTRLTVL.

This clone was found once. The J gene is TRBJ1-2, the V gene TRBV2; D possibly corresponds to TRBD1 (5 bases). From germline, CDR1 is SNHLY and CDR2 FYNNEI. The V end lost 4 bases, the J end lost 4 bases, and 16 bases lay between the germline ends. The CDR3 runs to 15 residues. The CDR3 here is CASSVDRGSAYGYTF. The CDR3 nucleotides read TGTGCCAGCAGTGTAGACAGAGGAAGCGCCTATGGCTACACCTTC.

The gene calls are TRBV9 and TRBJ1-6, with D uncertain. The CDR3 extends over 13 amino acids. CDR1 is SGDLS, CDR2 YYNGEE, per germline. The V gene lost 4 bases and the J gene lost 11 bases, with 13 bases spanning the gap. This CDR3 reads CASSLQVAAPLHF. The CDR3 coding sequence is TGTGCCAGCAGCCTCCAAGTGGCCGCACCCCTCCACTTT. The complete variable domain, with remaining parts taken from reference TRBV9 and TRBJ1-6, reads DSGVTQTPKHLITATGQRVTLRCSPRSGDLSVYWYQQSLDQGLQFLIQYYNGEERAKGNILERFSAQQFPDLHSELNLSSLELGDSALYFCASSLQVAAPLHFGNGTRLTVT.

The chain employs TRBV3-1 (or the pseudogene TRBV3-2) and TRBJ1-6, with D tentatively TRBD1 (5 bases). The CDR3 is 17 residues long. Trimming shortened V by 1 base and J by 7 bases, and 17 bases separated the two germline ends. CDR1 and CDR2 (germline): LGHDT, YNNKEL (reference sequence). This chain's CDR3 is CASSQGRALGRNSPLHF. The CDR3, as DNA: TGTGCCAGCAGCCAAGGCAGGGCCCTAGGAAGAAATTCACCCCTCCACTTT.

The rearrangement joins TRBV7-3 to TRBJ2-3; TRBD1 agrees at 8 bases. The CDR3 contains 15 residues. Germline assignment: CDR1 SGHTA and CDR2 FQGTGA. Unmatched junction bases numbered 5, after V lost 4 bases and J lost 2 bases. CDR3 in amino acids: CASSSGQVYTDTQYF. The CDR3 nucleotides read TGTGCCAGCAGCTCGGGACAGGTTTACACAGATACGCAGTATTTT.

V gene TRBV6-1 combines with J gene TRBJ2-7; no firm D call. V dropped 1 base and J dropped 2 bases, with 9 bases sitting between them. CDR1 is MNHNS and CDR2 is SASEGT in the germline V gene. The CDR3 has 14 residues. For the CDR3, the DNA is TGTGCCAGCAGTGAAGGGCTGGTCCCCTACGAGCAGTACGTC. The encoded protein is CASSEGLVPYEQYV.

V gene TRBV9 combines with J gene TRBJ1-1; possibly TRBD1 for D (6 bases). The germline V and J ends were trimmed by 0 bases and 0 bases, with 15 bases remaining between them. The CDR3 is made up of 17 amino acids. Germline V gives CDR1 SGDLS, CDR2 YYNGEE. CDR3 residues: CASSVEDVQGMNTEAFF. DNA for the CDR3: TGTGCCAGCAGCGTAGAAGATGTACAGGGAATGAACACTGAAGCTTTCTTT.

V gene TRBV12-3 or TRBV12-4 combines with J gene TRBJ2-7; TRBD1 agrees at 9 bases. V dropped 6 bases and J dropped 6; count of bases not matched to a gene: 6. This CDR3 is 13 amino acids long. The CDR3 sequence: CASRPLTGGEQYV. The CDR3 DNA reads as TGTGCCAGCAGGCCCCTGACAGGGGGCGAGCAGTACGTC.

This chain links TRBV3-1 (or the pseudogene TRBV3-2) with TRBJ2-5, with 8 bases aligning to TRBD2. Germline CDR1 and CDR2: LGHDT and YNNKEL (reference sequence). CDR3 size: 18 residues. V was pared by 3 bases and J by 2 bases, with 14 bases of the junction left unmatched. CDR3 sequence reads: CASSQREAGVLGQETQYF. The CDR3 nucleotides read TGTGCCAGCAGCCAGCGAGAAGCGGGGGTCTTGGGGCAAGAGACCCAGTACTTC.

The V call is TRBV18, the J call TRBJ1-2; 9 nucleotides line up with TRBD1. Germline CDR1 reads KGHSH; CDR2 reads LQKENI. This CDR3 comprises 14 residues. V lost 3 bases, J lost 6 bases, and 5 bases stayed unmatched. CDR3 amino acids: CASSPGTGKNGYTF. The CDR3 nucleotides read TGTGCCAGCTCACCTGGGACAGGGAAGAATGGCTACACCTTC.

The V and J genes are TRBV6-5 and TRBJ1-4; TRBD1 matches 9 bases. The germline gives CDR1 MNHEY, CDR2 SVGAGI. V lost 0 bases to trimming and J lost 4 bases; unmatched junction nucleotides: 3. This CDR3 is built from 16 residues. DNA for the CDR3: TGTGCCAGCAGTTACTCGTCGGGACAGGGTAATGAAAAACTGTTTTTT. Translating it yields CASSYSSGQGNEKLFF.

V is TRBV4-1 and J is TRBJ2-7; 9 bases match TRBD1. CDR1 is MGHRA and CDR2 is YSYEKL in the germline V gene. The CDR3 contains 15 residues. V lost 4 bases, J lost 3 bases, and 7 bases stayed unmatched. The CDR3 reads CASSPTGTGFYEQYV. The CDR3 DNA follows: TGCGCCAGCAGCCCGACCGGGACAGGGTTCTACGAGCAGTACGTC.

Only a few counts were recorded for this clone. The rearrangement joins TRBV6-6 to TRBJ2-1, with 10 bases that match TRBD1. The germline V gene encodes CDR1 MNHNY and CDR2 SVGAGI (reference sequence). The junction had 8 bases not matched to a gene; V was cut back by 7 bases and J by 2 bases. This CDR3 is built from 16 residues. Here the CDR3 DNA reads TGTGCCAGCATTAACGGGGGACAGGGGCCCTACAATGAGCAGTTCTTC. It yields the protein CASINGGQGPYNEQFF.

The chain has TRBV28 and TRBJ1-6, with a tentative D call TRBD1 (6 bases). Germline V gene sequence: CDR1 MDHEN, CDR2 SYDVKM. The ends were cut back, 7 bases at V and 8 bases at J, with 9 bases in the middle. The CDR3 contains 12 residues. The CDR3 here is CASTQGDSPLHF. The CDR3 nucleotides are TGTGCCAGCACACAGGGCGATTCACCCCTCCACTTT.

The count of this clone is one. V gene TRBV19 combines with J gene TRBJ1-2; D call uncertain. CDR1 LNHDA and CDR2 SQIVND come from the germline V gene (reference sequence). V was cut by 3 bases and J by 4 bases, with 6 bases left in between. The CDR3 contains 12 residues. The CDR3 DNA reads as TGTGCCAGTAGTATGGTGGCCTATGGCTACACCTTC. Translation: CASSMVAYGYTF.

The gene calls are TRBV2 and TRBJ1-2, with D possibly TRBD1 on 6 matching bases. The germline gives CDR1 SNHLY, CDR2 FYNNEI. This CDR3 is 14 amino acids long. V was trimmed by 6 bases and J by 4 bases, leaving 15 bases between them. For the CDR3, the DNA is TGTGCCAGCAGGAACATCAGGGGCCCCTATGGCTACACCTTC. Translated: CASRNIRGPYGYTF.